This T cell receptor (beta chain) was recovered during a study of T cell responses to AZD1222 COVID-19 vaccine. Study-level results: Most donors were white British and more were female, and clonal diversity was possibly underestimated.

Sequencing was performed with immunoSEQ multiplex PCR; in TCRdb, only in-frame clones are kept and a portion is missing. The data show 120,000 to 150,000 clones, with 80% to 95% seen just once and about 3% held by the top ten. Turning to this clone: Its matching antigen is unknown.

The sequences come from peripheral blood, collected on day 0 of MenACWY control vaccination. The source is an adult in good health.

The CDR3 DNA is TGTGCCAGCAGTTCCGGGACGTCTAACTATGGCTACACCTTC. Protein product: CASSSGTSNYGYTF. The chain carries TRBV27 and TRBJ1-2; D may be TRBD1 (5 bases). Per the germline V gene, CDR1 is MNHEY and CDR2 is SMNVEV (reference sequence). The CDR3 loop spans 14 amino acids. The V and J ends lost 4 bases and 0 bases respectively, with 9 bases between them.